A single sample is the source of the 3 T cell receptor beta chains below, sequenced in a study of T cells in Graves' hyperthyroidism and ophthalmopathy. TCR beta CDR3 regions were amplified from RNA transcripts. When the TCR CDR3 underwent first-round RT-PCR, the HTBI primer set was used. Using its own MiXCR run on the multiplex PCR reads, TCRdb lists one record per CDR3 protein. The sample lists a few hundred thousand distinct CDR3 sequences, roughly 46% occurring once. The sample consisted of peripheral blood or thyroid tissue (not recorded which). The receptors here all came from an adult woman with Graves' disease, either hyperthyroidism or ophthalmopathy (not recorded which).

This clonotype was observed a few times. V usage is TRBV20-1 and J usage is TRBJ2-5; possible D gene TRBD2, 5 bases. From germline, CDR1 is DFQATT and CDR2 SNEGSKA (reference sequence). The V and J ends lost 3 bases and 1 base respectively, with 9 bases between them. The CDR3 sequence is 13 residues long. CDR3 in amino acids: CSASGGGQETQYF. DNA of the CDR3: TGCAGTGCTAGCGGCGGAGGCCAAGAGACCCAGTACTTC.

The V call is TRBV29-1, the J call TRBJ2-7, with D maybe TRBD2 (5 bases). Trimming pared 4 bases from V and 2 bases from J, leaving 12 bases between. The germline V gene has CDR1 SQVTM and CDR2 ANQGSEA. CDR3 length: 13 amino acids. CDR3 protein: CSVAFSETYEQYF. In nucleotides, the CDR3 is TGCAGCGTTGCCTTTAGCGAAACCTACGAGCAGTACTTC.

This CDR3 reads CASSETGAWGEKLFF. CDR3 nucleotides: TGCGCCAGCAGCGAAACCGGGGCTTGGGGTGAAAAACTGTTTTTT. The chain uses TRBV4-1 and TRBJ1-4; tentative D call: TRBD1 (5 bases). CDR1 and CDR2 from the germline V gene are MGHRA and YSYEKL. Trimming pared 5 bases from V and 7 bases from J, leaving 17 bases between. The CDR3 consists of 15 residues.